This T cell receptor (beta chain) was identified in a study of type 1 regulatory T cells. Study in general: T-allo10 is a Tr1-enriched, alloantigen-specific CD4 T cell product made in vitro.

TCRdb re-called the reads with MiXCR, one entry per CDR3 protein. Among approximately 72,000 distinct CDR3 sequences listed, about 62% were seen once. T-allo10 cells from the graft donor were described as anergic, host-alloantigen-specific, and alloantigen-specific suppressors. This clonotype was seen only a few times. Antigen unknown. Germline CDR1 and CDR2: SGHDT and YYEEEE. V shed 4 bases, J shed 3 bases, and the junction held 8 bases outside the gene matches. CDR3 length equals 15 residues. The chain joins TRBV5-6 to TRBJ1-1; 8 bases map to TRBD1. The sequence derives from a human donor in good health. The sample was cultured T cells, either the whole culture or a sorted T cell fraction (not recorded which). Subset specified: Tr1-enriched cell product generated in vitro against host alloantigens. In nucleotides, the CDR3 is TGTGCCAGCAGCGGAGACAGGGGATGGGACACTGAAGCTTTCTTT. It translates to CASSGDRGWDTEAFF.